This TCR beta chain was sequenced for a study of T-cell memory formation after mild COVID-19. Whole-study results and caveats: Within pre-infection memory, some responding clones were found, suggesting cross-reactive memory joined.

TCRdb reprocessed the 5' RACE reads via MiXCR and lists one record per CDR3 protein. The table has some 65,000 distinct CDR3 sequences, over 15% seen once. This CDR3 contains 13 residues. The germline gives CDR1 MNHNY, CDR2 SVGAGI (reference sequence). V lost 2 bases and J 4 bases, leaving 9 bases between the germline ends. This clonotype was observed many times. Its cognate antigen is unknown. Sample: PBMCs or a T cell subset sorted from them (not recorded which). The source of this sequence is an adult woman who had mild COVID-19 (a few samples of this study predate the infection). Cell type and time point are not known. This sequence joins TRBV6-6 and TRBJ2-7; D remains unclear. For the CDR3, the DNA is TGTGCCAGCAGTTACGAGTGGATGTACGAGCAGTACTTC. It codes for CASSYEWMYEQYF.